This TCR beta chain was captured in a study of blood T cell repertoires in COVID-19. Background on the study: T cells, B-cell-depleted T cells, or PBMCs supplied cDNA or gDNA.

Trimming took 0 bases from V and 2 from J, leaving 6 bases between them. CDR1 and CDR2 from the germline V gene are SGHRS and YFSETQ. This CDR3 has 15 residues. Original handling: Using reference gene primer amplification, nucleated cell counts were estimated. The data were produced by immunoSEQ multiplex PCR, yet TCRdb's version contains in-frame clones alone and is incomplete. V and J calls and clone size follow that table, whereas D and trimming were derived from the DNA. The table records roughly 290,000 clones, 80% to 90% of them present only once. This clone has more than one count but fewer than ten. Individuals aged roughly 18 to 90 years were recruited from some 26 US areas. Recovered status in Cohort 3 required two negative PCRs, clearance, or symptom resolution.

The clonotype was recovered from a young man who had recovered from COVID-19. The sequenced sample was PBMCs or T cells enriched from blood (not recorded which). This chain connects TRBV5-1 to TRBJ2-6, with no clear D. The CDR3 protein is CASSLALAGANVLTF. For the CDR3, the DNA is TGCGCCAGCAGCTTGGCCCTTGCTGGGGCCAACGTCCTGACTTTC.